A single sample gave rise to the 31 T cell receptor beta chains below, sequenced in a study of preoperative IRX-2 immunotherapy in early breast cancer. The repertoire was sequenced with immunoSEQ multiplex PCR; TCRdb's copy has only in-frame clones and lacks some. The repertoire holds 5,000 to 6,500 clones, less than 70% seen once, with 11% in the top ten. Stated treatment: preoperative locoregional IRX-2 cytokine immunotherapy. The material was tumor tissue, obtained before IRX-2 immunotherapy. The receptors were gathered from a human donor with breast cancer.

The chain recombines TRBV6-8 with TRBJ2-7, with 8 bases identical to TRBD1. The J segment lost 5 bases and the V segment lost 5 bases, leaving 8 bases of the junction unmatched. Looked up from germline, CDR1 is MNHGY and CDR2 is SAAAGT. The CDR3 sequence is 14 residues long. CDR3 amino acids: CASSAGQDSDEQYF. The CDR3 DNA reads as TGTGCCAGCAGTGCGGGACAGGACAGCGACGAGCAGTACTTC.

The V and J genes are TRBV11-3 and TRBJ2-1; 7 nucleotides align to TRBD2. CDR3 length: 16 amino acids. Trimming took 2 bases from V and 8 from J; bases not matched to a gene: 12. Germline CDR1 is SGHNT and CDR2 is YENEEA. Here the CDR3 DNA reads TGTGCCAGCAGCTTATCCGTGACTAGCCCCCCGCATGAGCAGTTCTTC. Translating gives CASSLSVTSPPHEQFF. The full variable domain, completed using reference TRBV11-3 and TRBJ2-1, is EAGVVQSPRYKIIEKKQPVAFWCNPISGHNTLYWYLQNLGQGPELLIRYENEEAVDDSQLPKDRFSAERLKGVDSTLKIQPAELGDSAVYLCASSLSVTSPPHEQFFGPGTRLTVL.

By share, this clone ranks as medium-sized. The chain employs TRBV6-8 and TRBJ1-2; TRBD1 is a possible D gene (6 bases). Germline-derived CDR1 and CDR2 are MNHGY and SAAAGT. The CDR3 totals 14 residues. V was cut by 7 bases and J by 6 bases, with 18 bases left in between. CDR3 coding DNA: TGTGCCAGCACTGGATCGGGGGCAGGGGATGGCTACACCTTC. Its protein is CASTGSGAGDGYTF.

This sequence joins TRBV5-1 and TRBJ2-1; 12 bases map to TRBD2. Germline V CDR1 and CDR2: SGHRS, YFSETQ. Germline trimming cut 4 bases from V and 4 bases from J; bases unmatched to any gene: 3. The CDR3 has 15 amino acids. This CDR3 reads CASSPGLAGYNEQFF. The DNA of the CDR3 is TGCGCCAGCAGCCCTGGACTAGCGGGGTACAATGAGCAGTTCTTC. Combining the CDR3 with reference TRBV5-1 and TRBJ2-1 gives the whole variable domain KAGVTQTPRYLIKTRGQQVTLSCSPISGHRSVSWYQQTPGQGLQFLFEYFSETQRNKGNFPGRFSGRQFSNSRSEMNVSTLELGDSALYLCASSPGLAGYNEQFFGPGTRLTVL.

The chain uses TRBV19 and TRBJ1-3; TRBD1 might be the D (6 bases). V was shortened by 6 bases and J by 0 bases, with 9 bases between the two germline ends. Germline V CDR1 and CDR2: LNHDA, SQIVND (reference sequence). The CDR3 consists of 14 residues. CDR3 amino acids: CASRETGSGNTIYF. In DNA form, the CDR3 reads TGTGCCAGTAGGGAGACAGGCTCTGGAAACACCATATATTTT.

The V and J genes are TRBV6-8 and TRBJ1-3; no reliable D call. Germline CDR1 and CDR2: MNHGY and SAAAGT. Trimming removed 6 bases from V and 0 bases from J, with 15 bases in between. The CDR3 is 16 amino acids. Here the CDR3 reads CASRLGSPGSGNTIYF. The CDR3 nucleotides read TGTGCCAGCAGACTTGGGTCGCCCGGCTCTGGAAACACCATATATTTT.

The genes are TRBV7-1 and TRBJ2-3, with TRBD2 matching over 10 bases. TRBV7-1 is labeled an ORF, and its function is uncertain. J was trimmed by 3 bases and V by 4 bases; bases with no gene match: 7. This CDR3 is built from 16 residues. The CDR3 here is CASSLSSGRPTDTQYF. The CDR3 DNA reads TGTGCCAGCAGCTTGTCTAGCGGGAGACCAACAGATACGCAGTATTTT.

The CDR3 DNA follows: TGCAGCGTTGTGCAGGACAGGGTTTTCACAGATACGCAGTATTTT. The encoded protein is CSVVQDRVFTDTQYF. The V and J genes are TRBV29-1 and TRBJ2-3; 8 nucleotides match TRBD1. The CDR3 covers 15 residues. Germline trimming cut 4 bases from V and 2 bases from J; bases unmatched to any gene: 8. From germline, CDR1 is SQVTM and CDR2 ANQGSEA.

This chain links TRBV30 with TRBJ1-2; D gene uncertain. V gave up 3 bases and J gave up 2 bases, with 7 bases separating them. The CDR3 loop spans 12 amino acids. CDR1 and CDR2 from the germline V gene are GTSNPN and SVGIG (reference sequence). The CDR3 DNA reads TGTGCCTGGAGAATAGCCAACTATGGCTACACCTTC. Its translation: CAWRIANYGYTF.

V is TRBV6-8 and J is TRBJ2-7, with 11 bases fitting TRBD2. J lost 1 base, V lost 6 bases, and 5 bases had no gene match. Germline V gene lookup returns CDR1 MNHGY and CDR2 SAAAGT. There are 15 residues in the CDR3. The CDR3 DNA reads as TGTGCCAGCAGGCGAGGGACTAGCGGATCCTACGAGCAGTACTTC. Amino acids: CASRRGTSGSYEQYF.

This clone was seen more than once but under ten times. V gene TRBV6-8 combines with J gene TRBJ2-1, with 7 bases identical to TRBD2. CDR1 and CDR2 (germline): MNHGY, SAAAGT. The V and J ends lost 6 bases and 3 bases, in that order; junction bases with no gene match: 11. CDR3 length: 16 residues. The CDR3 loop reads CASSLPSGRNYNEQFF. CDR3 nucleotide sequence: TGTGCCAGCAGCCTCCCCTCCGGGAGGAACTACAATGAGCAGTTCTTC.

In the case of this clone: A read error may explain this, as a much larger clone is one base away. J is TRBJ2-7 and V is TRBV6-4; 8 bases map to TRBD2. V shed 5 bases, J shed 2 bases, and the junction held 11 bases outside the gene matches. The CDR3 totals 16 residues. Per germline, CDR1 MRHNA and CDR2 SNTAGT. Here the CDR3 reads CASSTTSSGIPYEQYF. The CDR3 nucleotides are TGTGCCAGCAGTACCACCAGTAGCGGGATCCCCTACGAGCAGTACTTC.

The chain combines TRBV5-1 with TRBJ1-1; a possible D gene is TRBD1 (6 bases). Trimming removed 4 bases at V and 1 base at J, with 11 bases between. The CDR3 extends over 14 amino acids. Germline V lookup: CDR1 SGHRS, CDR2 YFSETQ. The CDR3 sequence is CASSPQTGNTEAFF. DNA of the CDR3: TGCGCCAGCAGCCCCCAGACAGGGAACACTGAAGCTTTCTTT.

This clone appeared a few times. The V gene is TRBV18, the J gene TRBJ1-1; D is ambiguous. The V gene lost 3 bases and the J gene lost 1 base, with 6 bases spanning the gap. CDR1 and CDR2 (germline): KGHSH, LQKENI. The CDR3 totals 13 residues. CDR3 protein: CASSPSENTEAFF. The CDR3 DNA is TGTGCCAGCTCACCTTCGGAGAACACTGAAGCTTTCTTT. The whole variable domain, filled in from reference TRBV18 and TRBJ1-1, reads NAGVMQNPRHLVRRRGQEARLRCSPMKGHSHVYWYRQLPEEGLKFMVYLQKENIIDESGMPKERFSAEFPKEGPSILRIQQVVRGDSAAYFCASSPSENTEAFFGQGTRLTVV.

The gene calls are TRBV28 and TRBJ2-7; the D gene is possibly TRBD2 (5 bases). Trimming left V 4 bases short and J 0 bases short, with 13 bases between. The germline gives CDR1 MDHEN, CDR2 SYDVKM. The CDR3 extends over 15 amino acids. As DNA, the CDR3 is TGTGCCAGCAGTTCGCCCGGGGAGTCCTCCTACGAGCAGTACTTC. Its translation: CASSSPGESSYEQYF.

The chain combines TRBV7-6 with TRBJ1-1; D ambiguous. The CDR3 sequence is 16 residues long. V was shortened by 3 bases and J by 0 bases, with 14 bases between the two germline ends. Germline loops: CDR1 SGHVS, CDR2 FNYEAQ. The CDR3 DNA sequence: TGTGCCAGCAGCTTGGAAGGGAGTGTTATGAACACTGAAGCTTTCTTT. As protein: CASSLEGSVMNTEAFF.

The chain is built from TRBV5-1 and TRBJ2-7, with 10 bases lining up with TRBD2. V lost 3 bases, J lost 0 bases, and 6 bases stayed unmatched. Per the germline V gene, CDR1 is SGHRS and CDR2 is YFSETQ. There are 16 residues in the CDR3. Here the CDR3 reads CASSSSLAGFSYEQYF. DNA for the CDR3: TGCGCCAGCAGCTCGTCACTAGCGGGATTCTCCTACGAGCAGTACTTC.

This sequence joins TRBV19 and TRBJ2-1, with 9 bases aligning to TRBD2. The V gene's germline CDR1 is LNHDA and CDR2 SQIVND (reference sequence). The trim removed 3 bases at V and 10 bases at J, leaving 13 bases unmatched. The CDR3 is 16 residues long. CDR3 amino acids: CASSIHPREGLREQFF. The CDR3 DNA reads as TGTGCCAGTAGTATCCACCCGCGGGAGGGCCTCCGGGAGCAGTTCTTC.

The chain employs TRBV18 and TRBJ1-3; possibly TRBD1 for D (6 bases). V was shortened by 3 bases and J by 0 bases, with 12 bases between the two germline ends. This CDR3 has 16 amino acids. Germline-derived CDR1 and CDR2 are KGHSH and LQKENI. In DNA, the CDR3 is TGTGCCAGCTCACCGCCGACAGGATACTCTGGAAACACCATATATTTT. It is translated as CASSPPTGYSGNTIYF. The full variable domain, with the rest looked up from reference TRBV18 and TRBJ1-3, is NAGVMQNPRHLVRRRGQEARLRCSPMKGHSHVYWYRQLPEEGLKFMVYLQKENIIDESGMPKERFSAEFPKEGPSILRIQQVVRGDSAAYFCASSPPTGYSGNTIYFGEGSWLTVV.

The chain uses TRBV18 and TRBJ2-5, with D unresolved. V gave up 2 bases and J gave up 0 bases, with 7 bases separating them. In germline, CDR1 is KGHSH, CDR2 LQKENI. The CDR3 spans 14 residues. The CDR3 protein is CASSPRADQETQYF. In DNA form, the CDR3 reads TGTGCCAGCTCACCAAGGGCAGACCAAGAGACCCAGTACTTC.

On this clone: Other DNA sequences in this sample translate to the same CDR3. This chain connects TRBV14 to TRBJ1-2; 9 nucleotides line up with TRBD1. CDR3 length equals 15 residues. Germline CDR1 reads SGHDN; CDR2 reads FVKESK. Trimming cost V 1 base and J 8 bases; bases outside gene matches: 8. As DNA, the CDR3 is TGTGCCAGCAGCCAAGGCGCCGGGACAGGGTACGGCTACACCTTC. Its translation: CASSQGAGTGYGYTF. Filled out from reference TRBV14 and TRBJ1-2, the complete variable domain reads EAGVTQFPSHSVIEKGQTVTLRCDPISGHDNLYWYRRVMGKEIKFLLHFVKESKQDESGMPNNRFLAERTGGTYSTLKVQPAELEDSGVYFCASSQGAGTGYGYTFGSGTRLTVV.

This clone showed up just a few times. CDR3 sequence reads: CAWSATGQLLQKGSGEKLFF. The CDR3 bases are TGTGCCTGGAGTGCGACGGGACAGTTACTACAAAAGGGGTCGGGTGAAAAACTGTTTTTT. This chain links TRBV30 with TRBJ1-4, with 7 bases aligning to TRBD1. Looked up from germline, CDR1 is GTSNPN and CDR2 is SVGIG (reference sequence). Trimming removed 1 base from V and 7 bases from J; junction bases left unmatched: 24. CDR3 length: 20 residues.

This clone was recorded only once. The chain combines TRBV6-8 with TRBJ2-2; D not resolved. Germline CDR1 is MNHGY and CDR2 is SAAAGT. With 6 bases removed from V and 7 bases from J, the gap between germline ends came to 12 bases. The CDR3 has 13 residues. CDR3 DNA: TGTGCCAGCAGCCCGACTTTAGACGGGGAGCTGTTTTTT. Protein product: CASSPTLDGELFF.

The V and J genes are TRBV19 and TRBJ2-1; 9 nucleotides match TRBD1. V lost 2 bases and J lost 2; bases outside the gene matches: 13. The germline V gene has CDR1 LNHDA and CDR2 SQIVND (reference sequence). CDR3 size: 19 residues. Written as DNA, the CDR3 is TGTGCCAGTAGTATAACAGGGGGCCGTACTATATCCCCCTACAATGAGCAGTTCTTC. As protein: CASSITGGRTISPYNEQFF.

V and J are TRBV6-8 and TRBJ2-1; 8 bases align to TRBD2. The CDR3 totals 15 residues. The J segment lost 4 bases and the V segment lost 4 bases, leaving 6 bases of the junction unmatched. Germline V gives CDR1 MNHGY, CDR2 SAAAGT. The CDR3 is CASSSPASGYNEQFF. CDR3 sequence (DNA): TGTGCCAGCAGTTCCCCAGCTAGCGGGTACAATGAGCAGTTCTTC.

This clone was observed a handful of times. The CDR3, as DNA: TGCAGCGGATTACTGGATAACTATGGCTACACCTTC. This codes for CSGLLDNYGYTF. The rearrangement uses TRBV29-1 and TRBJ1-2; D not resolved. The germline V gene has CDR1 SQVTM and CDR2 ANQGSEA. The CDR3 has 12 residues. Deletions cut 7 bases from V and 1 base from J, with 10 bases between. Full variable domain (remainder filled in from reference TRBV29-1 and TRBJ1-2): SAVISQKPSRDICQRGTSLTIQCQVDSQVTMMFWYRQQPGQSLTLIATANQGSEATYESGFVIDKFPISRPNLTFSTLTVSNMSPEDSSIYLCSGLLDNYGYTFGSGTRLTVV.

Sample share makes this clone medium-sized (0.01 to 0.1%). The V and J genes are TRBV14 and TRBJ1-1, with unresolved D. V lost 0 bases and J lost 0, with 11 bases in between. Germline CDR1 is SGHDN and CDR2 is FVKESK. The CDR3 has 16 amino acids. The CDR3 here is CASSQDTGLMNTEAFF. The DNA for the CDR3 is TGTGCCAGCAGCCAAGACACCGGGTTGATGAACACTGAAGCTTTCTTT.

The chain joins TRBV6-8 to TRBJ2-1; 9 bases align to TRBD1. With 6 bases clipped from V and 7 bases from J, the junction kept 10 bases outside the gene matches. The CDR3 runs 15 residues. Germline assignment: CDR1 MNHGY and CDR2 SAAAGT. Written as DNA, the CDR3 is TGTGCCAGCAGCACCGGGACAGGGAGTTTAAATGAGCAGTTCTTC. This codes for CASSTGTGSLNEQFF.

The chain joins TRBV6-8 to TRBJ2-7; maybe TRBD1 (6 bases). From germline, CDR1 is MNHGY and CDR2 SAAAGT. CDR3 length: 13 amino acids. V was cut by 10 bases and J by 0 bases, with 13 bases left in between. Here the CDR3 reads CAMGARLSYEQYF. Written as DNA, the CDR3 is TGTGCCATGGGGGCCAGACTCTCCTACGAGCAGTACTTC.

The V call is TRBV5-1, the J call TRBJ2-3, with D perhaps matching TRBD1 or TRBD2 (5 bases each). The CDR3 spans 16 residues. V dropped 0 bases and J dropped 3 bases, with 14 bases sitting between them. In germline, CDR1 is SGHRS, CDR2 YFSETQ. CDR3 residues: CASSLGGTHGTDTQYF. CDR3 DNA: TGCGCCAGCAGCTTGGGGGGGACCCACGGAACAGATACGCAGTATTTT.

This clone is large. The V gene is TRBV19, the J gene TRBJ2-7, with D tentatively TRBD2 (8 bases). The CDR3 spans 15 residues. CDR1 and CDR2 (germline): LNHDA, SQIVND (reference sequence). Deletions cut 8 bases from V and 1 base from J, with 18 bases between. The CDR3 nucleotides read TGTGCCAGTGCACTAGCGGAGGGGGCATCCTACGAGCAGTACTTC. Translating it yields CASALAEGASYEQYF.